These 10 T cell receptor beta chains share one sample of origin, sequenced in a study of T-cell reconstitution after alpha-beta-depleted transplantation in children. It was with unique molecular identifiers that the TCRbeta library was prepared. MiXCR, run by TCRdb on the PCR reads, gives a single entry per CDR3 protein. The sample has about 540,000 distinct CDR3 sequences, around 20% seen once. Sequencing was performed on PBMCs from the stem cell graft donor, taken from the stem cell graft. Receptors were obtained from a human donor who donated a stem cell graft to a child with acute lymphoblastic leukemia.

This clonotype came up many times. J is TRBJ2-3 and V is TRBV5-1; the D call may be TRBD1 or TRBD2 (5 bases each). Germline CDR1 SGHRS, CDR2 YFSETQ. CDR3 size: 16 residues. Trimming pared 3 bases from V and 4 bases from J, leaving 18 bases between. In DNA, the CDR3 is TGCGCCAGCAGCTACTTGGTGGGGGTGCTGGCAGATACGCAGTATTTT. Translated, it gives CASSYLVGVLADTQYF.

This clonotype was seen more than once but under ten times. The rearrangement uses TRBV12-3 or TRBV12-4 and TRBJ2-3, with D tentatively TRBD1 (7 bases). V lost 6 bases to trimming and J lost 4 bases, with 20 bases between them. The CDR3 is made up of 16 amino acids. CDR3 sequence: CASSDRASARPDTQYF. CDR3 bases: TGTGCCAGCAGCGACAGGGCTAGCGCGAGGCCAGATACGCAGTATTTT.

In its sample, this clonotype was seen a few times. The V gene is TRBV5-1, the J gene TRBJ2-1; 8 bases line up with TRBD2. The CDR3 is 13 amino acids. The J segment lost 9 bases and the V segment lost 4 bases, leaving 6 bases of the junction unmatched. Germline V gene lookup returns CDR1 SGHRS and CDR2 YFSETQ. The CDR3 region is CASSPAGVPEQFF. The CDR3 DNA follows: TGCGCCAGCAGCCCAGCGGGAGTACCTGAGCAGTTCTTC.

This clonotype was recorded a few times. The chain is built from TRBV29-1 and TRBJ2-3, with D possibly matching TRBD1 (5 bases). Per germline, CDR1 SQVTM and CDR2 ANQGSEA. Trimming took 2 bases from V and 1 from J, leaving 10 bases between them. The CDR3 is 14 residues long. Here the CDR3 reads CSVESAGRTDTQYF. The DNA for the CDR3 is TGCAGCGTTGAATCGGCAGGGCGCACAGATACGCAGTATTTT.

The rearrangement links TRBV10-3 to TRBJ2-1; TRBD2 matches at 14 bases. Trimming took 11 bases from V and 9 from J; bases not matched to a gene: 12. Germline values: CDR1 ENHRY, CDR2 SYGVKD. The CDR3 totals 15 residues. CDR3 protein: CASGGTSGSSPEQFF. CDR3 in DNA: TGTGCCTCGGGGGGGACTAGCGGGAGCTCTCCTGAGCAGTTCTTC.

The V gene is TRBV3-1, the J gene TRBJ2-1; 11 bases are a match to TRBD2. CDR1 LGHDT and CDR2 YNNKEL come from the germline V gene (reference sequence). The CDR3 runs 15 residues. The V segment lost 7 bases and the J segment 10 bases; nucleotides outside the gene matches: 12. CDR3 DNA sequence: TGTGCCAGCACCCTGCTACTAGCGGGAGCGGGAGAGCAGTTCTTC. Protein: CASTLLLAGAGEQFF.

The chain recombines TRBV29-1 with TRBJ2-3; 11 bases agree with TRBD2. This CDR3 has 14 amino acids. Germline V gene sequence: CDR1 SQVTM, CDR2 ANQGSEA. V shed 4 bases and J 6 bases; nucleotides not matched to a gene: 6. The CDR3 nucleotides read TGCAGCGTTGCCCGGACTAGCGGGCCGGATACGCAGTATTTT. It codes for CSVARTSGPDTQYF.

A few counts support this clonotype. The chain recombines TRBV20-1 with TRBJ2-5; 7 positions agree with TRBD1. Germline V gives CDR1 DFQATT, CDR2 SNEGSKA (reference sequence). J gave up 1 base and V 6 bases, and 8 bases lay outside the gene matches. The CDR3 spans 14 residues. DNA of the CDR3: TGCAGTGCCAGAAGGGGGCACTCCCAAGAGACCCAGTACTTC. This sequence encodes CSARRGHSQETQYF.

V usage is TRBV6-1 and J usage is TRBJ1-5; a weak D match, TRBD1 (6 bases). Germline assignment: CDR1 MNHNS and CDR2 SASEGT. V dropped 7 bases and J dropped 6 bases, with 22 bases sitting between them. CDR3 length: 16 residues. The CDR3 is CASTTNQGQGTQPQHF. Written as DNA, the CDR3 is TGTGCCAGCACCACTAACCAGGGGCAGGGGACTCAGCCCCAGCATTTT.

Here the CDR3 reads CASSQKRGAGPNSYEQYF. The CDR3 DNA follows: TGCGCCAGCAGCCAAAAACGAGGAGCGGGGCCTAACTCCTACGAGCAGTACTTC. The chain carries TRBV4-1 and TRBJ2-7, with 7 bases that match TRBD2. CDR3 length equals 18 residues. Unmatched junction bases numbered 13, after V lost 2 bases and J lost 0 bases. CDR1 is MGHRA, CDR2 YSYEKL, per germline.